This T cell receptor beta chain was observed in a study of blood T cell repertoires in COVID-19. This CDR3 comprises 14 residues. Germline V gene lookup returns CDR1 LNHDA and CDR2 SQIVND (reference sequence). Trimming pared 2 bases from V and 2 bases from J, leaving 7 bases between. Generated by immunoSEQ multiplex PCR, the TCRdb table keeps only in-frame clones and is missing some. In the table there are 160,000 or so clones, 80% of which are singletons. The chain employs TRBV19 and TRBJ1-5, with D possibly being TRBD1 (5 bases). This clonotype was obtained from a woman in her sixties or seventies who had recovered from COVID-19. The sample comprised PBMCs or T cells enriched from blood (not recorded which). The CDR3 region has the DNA TGTGCCAGTAGTATATTAGGGGGCAATCAGCCCCAGCATTTT. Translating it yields CASSILGGNQPQHF. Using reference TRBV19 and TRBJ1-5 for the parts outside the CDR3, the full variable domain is DGGITQSPKYLFRKEGQNVTLSCEQNLNHDAMYWYRQDPGQGLRLIYYSQIVNDFQKGDIAEGYSVSREKKESFPLTVTSAQKNPTAFYLCASSILGGNQPQHFGDGTRLSIL.